This T cell receptor beta chain appears in the sequencing data of a study of blood T cell repertoires in COVID-19. Turning to the study itself: Some COVID-19 samples were acute and others convalescent; all came from the United States, Italy and Spain. The analysed material was cDNA or gDNA that came from T cells, B-cell-depleted T cells, or PBMCs.

Researchers sorted participants into cohorts using their self-reported clinical history. The assay was immunoSEQ multiplex PCR, and TCRdb's table has in-frame clones only and misses some. The data show 250,000 or so clones, more than 80% seen once. This receptor was taken from a woman aged 25 to 39 with acute COVID-19. The source material was PBMCs or T cells enriched from blood (not recorded which).

CDR3: CASSQAETTRWADTQYF. In DNA form, the CDR3 reads TGCGCCAGCAGCCAAGCAGAGACAACCCGGTGGGCAGATACGCAGTATTTT. The V gene is TRBV4-1, the J gene TRBJ2-3; D is undetermined. Germline loops: CDR1 MGHRA, CDR2 YSYEKL. V lost 1 base to trimming and J lost 4 bases, with 18 bases between them. The CDR3 sequence is 17 residues long.